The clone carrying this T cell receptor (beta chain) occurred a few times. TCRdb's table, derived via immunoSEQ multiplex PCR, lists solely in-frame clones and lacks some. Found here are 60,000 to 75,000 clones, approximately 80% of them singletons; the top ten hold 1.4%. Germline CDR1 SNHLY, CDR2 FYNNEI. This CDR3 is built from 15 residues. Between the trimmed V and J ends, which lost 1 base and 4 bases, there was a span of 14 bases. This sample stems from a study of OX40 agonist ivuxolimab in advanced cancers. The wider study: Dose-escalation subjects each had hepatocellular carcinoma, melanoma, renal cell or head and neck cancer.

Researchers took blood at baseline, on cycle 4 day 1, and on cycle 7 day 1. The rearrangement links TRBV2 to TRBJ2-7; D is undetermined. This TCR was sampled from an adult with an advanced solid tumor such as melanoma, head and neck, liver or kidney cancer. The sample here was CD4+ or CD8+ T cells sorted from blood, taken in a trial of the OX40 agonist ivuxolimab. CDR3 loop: CASSEGSSKGYEQYF. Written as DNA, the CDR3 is TGTGCCAGCAGTGAAGGCTCATCCAAGGGATACGAGCAGTACTTC.